This T cell receptor (beta chain) derives from a study of T cells in Graves' hyperthyroidism and ophthalmopathy. Germline assignment: CDR1 LNHDA and CDR2 SQIVND (reference sequence). This CDR3 is built from 13 residues. The V and J ends lost 5 bases and 6 bases respectively, with 14 bases between them. The investigators amplified TCR beta CDR3 regions from RNA transcripts. Initially, a first-round RT-PCR of the TCR CDR3 employed the HTBI primer set. TCRdb processed the multiplex PCR reads anew with MiXCR; each CDR3 protein has one entry. This sample has about 320,000 distinct CDR3 sequences, with 16% found just once.

The sample taken for sequencing was blood. This receptor was obtained from a man aged 25 to 40 with Graves' hyperthyroidism. V usage is TRBV19 and J usage is TRBJ2-7; TRBD1 might be the D (7 bases). The CDR3 loop reads CASSVGGGGEQYF. In nucleotides, the CDR3 is TGTGCCAGTAGTGTCGGAGGGGGCGGCGAGCAGTACTTC.